This TCR beta chain derives from a study of T-cell memory formation after mild COVID-19. About the study: In these data, TCR clusters were largely donor specific. General observations from the study: Cross-reactive memory seemingly joined, as some responding clones were found in pre-infection memory. CD4/CD8 balance characterized clones contracting day 15 to 85, and CD4+ skew characterized later expanders.

This clonotype was detected only a few times. The antigen remains undetermined. The CDR3 spans 14 residues. Trimming took 6 bases from V and 6 from J, leaving 17 bases between them. Germline V CDR1 and CDR2: SGHTA, FQGNSA. TCRdb fed the 5' RACE reads into MiXCR, producing one record per CDR3 protein. The profile shows under 250,000 distinct CDR3 sequences, around a tenth of them singletons. Sequencing was carried out using PBMCs or a T cell subset sorted from them (not recorded which). This chain joins TRBV7-2 and TRBJ1-1; D is perhaps TRBD1 (6 bases). This receptor was obtained from a young man who had mild COVID-19 (a few samples of this study predate the infection). Cell type and time point are not known. The CDR3 is CASRQAGAPPEAFF. The CDR3, as DNA: TGTGCCAGCAGACAAGCGGGGGCCCCTCCTGAAGCTTTCTTT. Together with reference TRBV7-2 and TRBJ1-1, the CDR3 gives the full variable domain: GAGVSQSPSNKVTEKGKDVELRCDPISGHTALYWYRQSLGQGLEFLIYFQGNSAPDKSGLPSDRFSAERTGGSVSTLTIQRTQQEDSAVYLCASRQAGAPPEAFFGQGTRLTVV.